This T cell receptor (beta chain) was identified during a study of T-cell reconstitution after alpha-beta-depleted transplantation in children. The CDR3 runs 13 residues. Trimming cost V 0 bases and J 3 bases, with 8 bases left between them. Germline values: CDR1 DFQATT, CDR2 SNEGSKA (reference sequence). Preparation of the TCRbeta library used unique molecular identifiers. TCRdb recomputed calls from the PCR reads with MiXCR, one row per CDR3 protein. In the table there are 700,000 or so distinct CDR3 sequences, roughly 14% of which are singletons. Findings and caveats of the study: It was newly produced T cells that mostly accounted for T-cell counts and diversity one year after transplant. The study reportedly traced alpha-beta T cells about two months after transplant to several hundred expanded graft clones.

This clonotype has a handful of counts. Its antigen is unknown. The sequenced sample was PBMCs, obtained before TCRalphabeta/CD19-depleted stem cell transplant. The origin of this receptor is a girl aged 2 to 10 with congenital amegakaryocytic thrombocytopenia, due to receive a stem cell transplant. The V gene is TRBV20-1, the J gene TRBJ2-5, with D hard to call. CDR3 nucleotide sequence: TGCAGTGCTAGAGAGTTCAGGAAAGAGACCCAGTACTTC. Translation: CSAREFRKETQYF.